These 26 T cell receptor beta chains were all obtained from the same sample, sequenced in a study of cytomegalovirus exposure and HLA in healthy donors (dated by TCRdb to the late 2010s). The library was made by the immunoSEQ multiplex PCR assay. For the multiplex PCR, a mixture combining 60 forward primers for TCR Vbeta segments and 13 reverse primers for TCR Jbeta segments was used. TCRdb obtained this table from immuneACCESS and retained in-frame rearrangements with V and J assigned. These tables miss some clones; where compared with another copy, unresolved V genes account for less than half of the shortfall, and the remainder is unexplained. In all, the sample holds 100,000 to 150,000 clones, and just under 80% of those were seen once. The ten largest clonotypes hold less than 2% of the sample. What was sequenced was PBMCs. These receptors came from a woman in her thirties or forties in good health and CMV-seronegative.

This clone was counted a single time. CDR3 in DNA: TGTGCCAGCAGCTTAAAGACTAGCGGGGGGGCCGTCGAGCAGTTCTTC. Translation gives CASSLKTSGGAVEQFF. The gene calls are TRBV7-2 and TRBJ2-1, with 14 bases fitting TRBD2. Trimming at V came to 2 bases and at J to 10 bases, leaving 7 bases not matched to a gene. The CDR3 covers 16 residues. Germline lookup yields CDR1 SGHTA and CDR2 FQGNSA.

The rearrangement links TRBV6-5 to TRBJ2-2; maybe TRBD2 (6 bases). The V gene lost 9 bases and the J gene lost 6 bases, with 17 bases spanning the gap. The length of the CDR3 is 14 residues. Germline lookup yields CDR1 MNHEY and CDR2 SVGAGI. For the CDR3, the DNA is TGTGCCAGTTCGAAAGTAAGGGAGGCCGGGGAGCTGTTTTTT. Translation: CASSKVREAGELFF.

The chain carries TRBV6-5 and TRBJ2-7; TRBD1 agrees at 11 bases. Germline CDR1 is MNHEY and CDR2 is SVGAGI. Unmatched junction bases numbered 5, after V lost 8 bases and J lost 2 bases. The CDR3 consists of 14 residues. The CDR3: CASSGQGGPYEQYF. The DNA of the CDR3 is TGTGCCAGCTCGGGACAGGGGGGCCCCTACGAGCAGTACTTC.

The chain has TRBV19 and TRBJ1-2, with 10 positions matching TRBD1. Germline-derived CDR1 and CDR2 are LNHDA and SQIVND (reference sequence). The J segment lost 5 bases and the V segment lost 4 bases, leaving 4 bases of the junction unmatched. The CDR3 runs to 14 residues. DNA of the CDR3: TGTGCCAGTAGTAGACAGGGGGCGACATATGGCTACACCTTC. This codes for CASSRQGATYGYTF.

This clone was observed a single time. The rearrangement uses TRBV5-1 and TRBJ2-2; 9 bases are shared with TRBD2. CDR3 length: 17 amino acids. With 0 bases clipped from V and 4 bases from J, the junction kept 7 bases outside the gene matches. From germline, CDR1 is SGHRS and CDR2 YFSETQ. The CDR3 loop is CASSLAGLATSTGELFF. CDR3 sequence (DNA): TGCGCCAGCAGCTTGGCGGGACTAGCTACGAGCACCGGGGAGCTGTTTTTT. Combining the CDR3 with reference TRBV5-1 and TRBJ2-2 gives the whole variable domain KAGVTQTPRYLIKTRGQQVTLSCSPISGHRSVSWYQQTPGQGLQFLFEYFSETQRNKGNFPGRFSGRQFSNSRSEMNVSTLELGDSALYLCASSLAGLATSTGELFFGEGSRLTVL.

A note on this clone: A junction end diverges from the germline sequence, so it may reflect a read error. The chain recombines TRBV18 with TRBJ2-6; a possible D gene is TRBD1 (6 bases). CDR1 is KGHSH, CDR2 LQKENI, per germline. CDR3 length: 13 amino acids. The CDR3 DNA sequence: TGTGCCAGCTCACCGGGGGCAGACAACGGCCTGACTTTC. This sequence encodes CASSPGADNGLTF.

The V and J genes are TRBV14 and TRBJ2-1, with TRBD1 as a possible D gene (6 bases). From germline, CDR1 is SGHDN and CDR2 FVKESK. Trimming shortened V by 1 base and J by 3 bases, and 7 bases separated the two germline ends. This CDR3 has 14 residues. The CDR3 sequence: CASSQGTVYNEQFF. The CDR3 DNA reads TGTGCCAGCAGCCAAGGGACAGTCTACAATGAGCAGTTCTTC.

The chain links TRBV7-2 to TRBJ2-7; the match to TRBD2 covers 7 bases. CDR1 is SGHTA, CDR2 FQGNSA, per germline. This CDR3 comprises 13 residues. The J segment lost 6 bases and the V segment lost 1 base, leaving 3 bases of the junction unmatched. CDR3 in DNA: TGTGCCAGCAGCTTAGGCGGGAGAAGCGAGCAGTACTTC. It codes for CASSLGGRSEQYF.

This chain connects TRBV14 to TRBJ2-1; the D gene is possibly TRBD1 (7 bases). The CDR3 spans 16 residues. From germline, CDR1 is SGHDN and CDR2 FVKESK. The V and J ends lost 1 base and 3 bases respectively, with 13 bases between them. CDR3 in DNA: TGTGCCAGCAGCCAAGTAGGAGGGGGCCACTACAATGAGCAGTTCTTC. Residues: CASSQVGGGHYNEQFF.

The chain combines TRBV29-1 with TRBJ1-4; 9 nucleotides match TRBD1. The CDR3 spans 14 residues. Germline values: CDR1 SQVTM, CDR2 ANQGSEA. DNA for the CDR3: TGCAGACCGGGACAGGGTACAACTAATGAAAAACTGTTTTTT. Amino acids: CRPGQGTTNEKLFF.

This clone occurred once. The chain combines TRBV28 with TRBJ1-3; 9 nucleotides line up with TRBD1. The CDR3 runs 13 residues. Germline V CDR1 and CDR2: MDHEN, SYDVKM. J was trimmed by 3 bases and V by 9 bases; bases with no gene match: 3. CDR3 DNA: TGTGCCAGTCGGGGACAGGGTGGAAACACCATATATTTT. This encodes CASRGQGGNTIYF.

The chain employs TRBV28 and TRBJ2-4; 12 bases line up with TRBD2. V shed 5 bases, J shed 12 bases, and the junction held 23 bases outside the gene matches. The CDR3 sequence is 19 residues long. Germline CDR1 is MDHEN and CDR2 is SYDVKM. CDR3 residues: CASSVNSFSSGRARDSQYF. Here the CDR3 DNA reads TGTGCCAGCAGTGTAAACTCCTTCTCTAGCGGGAGGGCCAGAGACAGTCAGTACTTC. The variable domain in full, completed from reference TRBV28 and TRBJ2-4, reads DVKVTQSSRYLVKRTGEKVFLECVQDMDHENMFWYRQDPGLGLRLIYFSYDVKMKEKGDIPEGYSVSREKKERFSLILESASTNQTSMYLCASSVNSFSSGRARDSQYFGAGTRLSVL.

On this clone itself: Its ends do not fully match the called genes, so a read error is possible. The chain joins TRBV28 to TRBJ2-6; D is possibly TRBD1 (5 bases). The CDR3 consists of 16 residues. The V gene's germline CDR1 is MDHEN and CDR2 SYDVKM. CDR3 sequence: CAADTPGVAGANGLTF. The CDR3 DNA sequence: TGTGCCGCCGATACTCCGGGCGTAGCTGGGGCCAACGGCCTGACTTTC.

The chain is built from TRBV9 and TRBJ2-7; a possible D gene is TRBD2 (7 bases). CDR1 is SGDLS and CDR2 is YYNGEE in the germline V gene. Between the trimmed V and J ends, which lost 3 bases and 4 bases, there was a span of 14 bases. This CDR3 is built from 14 residues. Here the CDR3 DNA reads TGTGCCAGCAGCGGGGGGGGCCAGGGGTACGAGCAGTACTTC. Residues: CASSGGGQGYEQYF.

J is TRBJ1-2 and V is TRBV7-9; 10 positions match TRBD1. The CDR3 runs to 16 residues. Trimming cost V 1 base and J 8 bases; bases outside gene matches: 10. Per the germline V gene, CDR1 is SEHNR and CDR2 is FQNEAQ (reference sequence). As DNA, the CDR3 is TGTGCCAGCAGCTTAGAGACAGGGGGCAGTTCGTGGGGCTACACCTTC. Residues: CASSLETGGSSWGYTF.

V usage is TRBV27 and J usage is TRBJ2-5; TRBD1 matches at 10 bases. CDR1 is MNHEY, CDR2 SMNVEV, per germline (reference sequence). This CDR3 is 18 amino acids long. Unmatched junction bases numbered 14, after V lost 2 bases and J lost 5 bases. The CDR3 region has the DNA TGTGCCAGCAGTTTACGCCCCCGGGACAGGGGCCCGAGGGAGACCCAGTACTTC. Protein product: CASSLRPRDRGPRETQYF.

This clone is labeled medium-sized. The chain is built from TRBV7-6 and TRBJ1-1, with D perhaps matching TRBD1 (6 bases). V was clipped by 3 bases and J by 1 base, with 12 bases between them. Germline assignment: CDR1 SGHVS and CDR2 FNYEAQ. There are 15 residues in the CDR3. CDR3 in amino acids: CASSFSTGPNTEAFF. CDR3 bases: TGTGCCAGCAGCTTCTCGACAGGCCCGAACACTGAAGCTTTCTTT.

The V call is TRBV30, the J call TRBJ1-2; D is possibly TRBD1 (6 bases). The CDR3 has 15 residues. Germline CDR1 reads GTSNPN; CDR2 reads SVGIG (reference sequence). Trimming removed 2 bases from V and 4 bases from J, with 17 bases in between. The CDR3 bases are TGTGCCTGGAGTCCCTGGGACACTTTACTCTATGGCTACACCTTC. It specifies CAWSPWDTLLYGYTF.

V gene TRBV27 combines with J gene TRBJ1-2; D not certain. The CDR3 contains 13 residues. The V end lost 0 bases, the J end lost 4 bases, and 6 bases lay between the germline ends. Germline CDR1 is MNHEY and CDR2 is SMNVEV (reference sequence). The CDR3 is CASSLSSSYGYTF. The CDR3 DNA sequence: TGTGCCAGCAGTTTATCGTCATCCTATGGCTACACCTTC.

The V call is TRBV19, the J call TRBJ2-2; D remains unclear. Trimming pared 4 bases from V and 8 bases from J, leaving 11 bases between. The CDR3 spans 13 residues. Germline CDR1 and CDR2: LNHDA and SQIVND (reference sequence). Written as DNA, the CDR3 is TGTGCCAGTAGTACTCTAGGAGTGGGGGAGCTGTTTTTT. Translation: CASSTLGVGELFF.

This clone has only a few counts. This chain uses TRBV29-1 with TRBJ2-7; 8 nucleotides agree with TRBD1. V shed 5 bases and J 2 bases; nucleotides not matched to a gene: 8. From germline, CDR1 is SQVTM and CDR2 ANQGSEA. This CDR3 spans 14 amino acids. The CDR3 is CSVFGTGPAYEQYF. In DNA form, the CDR3 reads TGCAGCGTTTTTGGGACAGGTCCTGCCTACGAGCAGTACTTC.

Only a few counts were recorded for this clone. The chain joins TRBV30 to TRBJ2-7; 7 bases line up with TRBD1. V shed 4 bases, J shed 5 bases, and the junction held 5 bases outside the gene matches. The CDR3 covers 12 residues. CDR1 and CDR2 (germline): GTSNPN, SVGIG (reference sequence). The CDR3 coding sequence is TGTGCCTGGACTCGGGACAGAAACGAGCAGTACTTC. Translated, it gives CAWTRDRNEQYF.

The J gene is TRBJ2-7, the V gene TRBV19; D might be TRBD1 (5 bases). The V gene lost 4 bases and the J gene lost 0 bases, with 13 bases spanning the gap. CDR1 LNHDA and CDR2 SQIVND come from the germline V gene (reference sequence). The CDR3 is made up of 15 amino acids. The CDR3 is CASSNLGDSSYEQYF. DNA for the CDR3: TGTGCCAGTAGTAACCTCGGCGACAGCTCCTACGAGCAGTACTTC.

The chain combines TRBV9 with TRBJ2-5; tentatively, D is TRBD2 (7 bases). CDR3 length: 14 amino acids. The germline V gene has CDR1 SGDLS and CDR2 YYNGEE. Trimming shortened V by 0 bases and J by 5 bases, and 11 bases separated the two germline ends. The CDR3 spells CASSVGGGHETQYF. The DNA of the CDR3 is TGTGCCAGCAGCGTAGGGGGGGGCCACGAGACCCAGTACTTC.

The CDR3 loop reads CASSLLNSGDIQYF. The CDR3 DNA follows: TGTGCCAGCAGTTTATTGAACAGCGGAGACATTCAGTACTTC. The chain couples TRBV27 to TRBJ2-4, with D tentatively TRBD2 (5 bases). Germline V CDR1 and CDR2: MNHEY, SMNVEV (reference sequence). This CDR3 comprises 14 residues. V dropped 1 base and J dropped 8 bases, with 12 bases sitting between them.

In DNA, the CDR3 is TGTGCCAGCAGCTTGAATTTGGAGCCTAGCACAGATACGCAGTATTTT. Protein sequence: CASSLNLEPSTDTQYF. The chain combines TRBV5-6 with TRBJ2-3; D gene ambiguous. The germline V and J ends were trimmed by 1 base and 0 bases, with 12 bases remaining between them. Per germline, CDR1 SGHDT and CDR2 YYEEEE. CDR3 length: 16 amino acids.